One and the same sample provided the 21 T cell receptor beta chains below, sequenced in a study of cytomegalovirus exposure and HLA in healthy donors. The PCR contained 60 Vbeta and 13 Jbeta primers. The method was immunoSEQ multiplex PCR; TCRdb's version includes in-frame clones alone and lacks a portion of them. The table lists just under 150,000 clones, around 75% of them singletons. The sequenced sample was PBMCs. These receptors were obtained from a woman aged 25 to 39 in good health and CMV-seronegative.

The V gene is TRBV15, the J gene TRBJ2-1, with a tentative D call TRBD2 (5 bases). The CDR3 totals 15 residues. V lost 0 bases and J 2 bases, leaving 8 bases between the germline ends. Germline V CDR1 and CDR2: LNHNV, YYDKDF (reference sequence). The DNA for the CDR3 is TGTGCCACCAGCAGAGATGGAGGCCCCTACAATGAGCAGTTCTTC. It codes for CATSRDGGPYNEQFF.

This clone was counted once. This chain connects TRBV30 to TRBJ2-3; 11 nucleotides align to TRBD2. The CDR3 length is 15 residues. V gave up 3 bases and J gave up 9 bases; unmatched junction bases: 11. CDR1 and CDR2 from the germline V gene are GTSNPN and SVGIG (reference sequence). The CDR3 sequence is CAWRLGLAEARTQYF. The DNA for the CDR3 is TGTGCCTGGAGGCTGGGACTAGCGGAAGCGAGAACGCAGTATTTT.

The rearrangement links TRBV7-2 to TRBJ2-2, with D unclear. The length of the CDR3 is 15 residues. Per germline, CDR1 SGHTA and CDR2 FQGNSA. V lost 5 bases to trimming and J lost 1 base, with 11 bases between them. The CDR3, as DNA: TGTGCCAGCAGCCCCCAAACGGGGAACACCGGGGAGCTGTTTTTT. This sequence encodes CASSPQTGNTGELFF.

V gene TRBV19 combines with J gene TRBJ2-7, with 9 positions matching TRBD1. The CDR3 is 12 residues long. The germline V gene encodes CDR1 LNHDA and CDR2 SQIVND (reference sequence). The J segment lost 4 bases and the V segment lost 9 bases, leaving 4 bases of the junction unmatched. Here the CDR3 reads CASRDREYEQYF. The CDR3 DNA is TGTGCCAGCCGGGACAGGGAGTACGAGCAGTACTTC.

This clone appeared a few times. This chain joins TRBV5-4 and TRBJ1-1; D uncertain. The CDR3 is made up of 14 amino acids. Germline V gene data show CDR1 as SGHNT and CDR2 as YYREEE (reference sequence). V was clipped by 6 bases and J by 5 bases, with 17 bases between them. CDR3 nucleotides: TGTGCCAGCAACACACAAAACCGGGAAACTGAAGCTTTCTTT. This translates into CASNTQNRETEAFF.

The gene calls are TRBV19 and TRBJ1-6; the D gene is possibly TRBD1 (5 bases). Trimming took off 1 base at V and 8 bases at J, with 9 bases between the two ends. Germline values: CDR1 LNHDA, CDR2 SQIVND (reference sequence). This CDR3 is built from 14 residues. The CDR3 sequence: CASSIGGRDSPLHF. CDR3 coding DNA: TGTGCCAGTAGTATAGGAGGCAGGGATTCACCCCTCCACTTT.

The chain is built from TRBV6-4 and TRBJ2-7; tentative D call: TRBD2 (5 bases). CDR3 size: 14 residues. The V gene lost 2 bases and the J gene lost 1 base, with 9 bases spanning the gap. The V gene's germline CDR1 is MRHNA and CDR2 SNTAGT. The DNA of the CDR3 is TGTGCCAGCAGTGACCAAACGGGGTCCTACGAGCAGTACTTC. Its protein product is CASSDQTGSYEQYF.

The chain has TRBV6-6 and TRBJ1-6, with D possibly matching TRBD1 (5 bases). Germline CDR1 and CDR2: MNHNY and SVGAGI (reference sequence). V was trimmed by 4 bases and J by 7 bases, leaving 11 bases between them. The CDR3 runs 14 residues. Written as DNA, the CDR3 is TGTGCCAGCAGTTCGATGGGGGGGAATTCACCCCTCCACTTT. This encodes CASSSMGGNSPLHF.

This rearrangement joins TRBV15 to TRBJ1-4; 8 nucleotides match TRBD1. The V gene's germline CDR1 is LNHNV and CDR2 YYDKDF (reference sequence). V shed 4 bases and J 2 bases; nucleotides not matched to a gene: 3. The CDR3 is made up of 15 amino acids. The DNA of the CDR3 is TGTGCCACCAGCACCCGGACAGGGACTAATGAAAAACTGTTTTTT. It yields the protein CATSTRTGTNEKLFF.

This clone was detected only a few times. This chain uses TRBV18 with TRBJ1-1, with TRBD1 matching 10 bases. Losses at the gene ends were 2 bases for V and 1 base for J; bases not matched to a gene: 10. Germline values: CDR1 KGHSH, CDR2 LQKENI. The CDR3 covers 18 residues. The CDR3 region has the DNA TGTGCCAGCTCACCATTTATCGGGGACAGGGGAAGGAACACTGAAGCTTTCTTT. It specifies CASSPFIGDRGRNTEAFF.

This chain connects TRBV14 to TRBJ2-1; 11 nucleotides match TRBD2. Germline-derived CDR1 and CDR2 are SGHDN and FVKESK. Unmatched junction bases numbered 11, after V lost 3 bases and J lost 4 bases. The CDR3 has 18 amino acids. The CDR3 spells CASSQSWRASGGYNEQFF. CDR3 in DNA: TGTGCCAGCAGCCAGTCATGGAGGGCTAGCGGGGGGTACAATGAGCAGTTCTTC.

This chain connects TRBV27 to TRBJ2-1; D remains unclear. The V gene's germline CDR1 is MNHEY and CDR2 SMNVEV (reference sequence). The CDR3 is 13 residues long. The V end lost 3 bases, the J end lost 3 bases, and 6 bases lay between the germline ends. The CDR3 reads CASSLRLYNEQFF. CDR3 DNA sequence: TGTGCCAGCAGTTTGAGGCTCTACAATGAGCAGTTCTTC.

The chain links TRBV5-6 to TRBJ2-4; a weak D match, TRBD2 (6 bases). The germline CDR1 and CDR2 sequences are SGHDT and YYEEEE. CDR3 length: 17 residues. The V gene lost 0 bases and the J gene lost 0 bases, with 13 bases spanning the gap. The CDR3 DNA reads TGTGCCAGCAGCTTGGCGGGGGAAAGGCTAGCCAAAAACATTCAGTACTTC. This translates into CASSLAGERLAKNIQYF.

The chain is built from TRBV5-1 and TRBJ2-1; 10 positions match TRBD1. The V and J ends lost 4 bases and 4 bases, in that order; junction bases with no gene match: 8. The germline V gene encodes CDR1 SGHRS and CDR2 YFSETQ. This CDR3 has 16 amino acids. The CDR3: CASSPGDRGLYNEQFF. CDR3 DNA: TGCGCCAGCAGCCCTGGGGACAGGGGCTTATACAATGAGCAGTTCTTC.

The chain joins TRBV6-6 to TRBJ2-1; TRBD1 might be the D (6 bases). With 0 bases removed from V and 2 bases from J, the gap between germline ends came to 8 bases. This CDR3 contains 15 residues. Germline CDR1 MNHNY, CDR2 SVGAGI (reference sequence). CDR3 amino acids: CASSYSGTPYNEQFF. The CDR3 DNA follows: TGTGCCAGCAGTTACTCGGGGACACCCTACAATGAGCAGTTCTTC.

The J gene is TRBJ2-7, the V gene TRBV19; possibly TRBD1 for D (6 bases). Germline V CDR1 and CDR2: LNHDA, SQIVND (reference sequence). V was cut by 2 bases and J by 3 bases, with 14 bases left in between. This CDR3 is 15 amino acids long. The CDR3 protein is CASSITGSSHYEQYF. CDR3 in DNA: TGTGCCAGTAGTATAACAGGGTCCTCGCACTACGAGCAGTACTTC.

CDR3 coding DNA: TGTGCCAGTAGTATGGGGGGACTCCAAGAGACCCAGTACTTC. It yields the protein CASSMGGLQETQYF. This sequence joins TRBV19 and TRBJ2-5; perhaps TRBD2 as D (6 bases). The CDR3 consists of 14 residues. Germline CDR1 and CDR2: LNHDA and SQIVND (reference sequence). Trimming shortened V by 3 bases and J by 1 base, and 9 bases separated the two germline ends.

The gene calls are TRBV4-3 and TRBJ2-1; 11 positions match TRBD2. The CDR3 contains 15 residues. CDR1 is LGHNA, CDR2 YSLEER, per germline. The trim removed 3 bases at V and 5 bases at J, leaving 3 bases unmatched. The CDR3 here is CASSQRLAGNNEQFF. CDR3 DNA: TGCGCCAGCAGCCAGAGACTAGCGGGGAACAATGAGCAGTTCTTC.

The gene calls are TRBV19 and TRBJ1-1; the D gene is possibly TRBD1 (6 bases). CDR3 length: 14 amino acids. Trimming took off 5 bases at V and 9 bases at J, with 19 bases between the two ends. The V gene's germline CDR1 is LNHDA and CDR2 SQIVND (reference sequence). The CDR3 region is CASSATDSVGQAFF. The CDR3 DNA follows: TGTGCCAGTAGTGCCACGGACAGCGTGGGGCAAGCTTTCTTT.

This clone has only a few counts. V is TRBV4-1 and J is TRBJ1-2; D unresolved. Germline V lookup: CDR1 MGHRA, CDR2 YSYEKL. V gave up 0 bases and J gave up 8 bases, with 10 bases separating them. CDR3 size: 13 residues. CDR3 in amino acids: CASSQEGILGYTF. The CDR3 nucleotides read TGCGCCAGCAGCCAAGAGGGCATTCTCGGCTACACCTTC.

This clone appeared a single time. V usage is TRBV5-1 and J usage is TRBJ1-4, with no clear D. CDR3 length: 18 residues. Germline V gene data show CDR1 as SGHRS and CDR2 as YFSETQ. Trimming cost V 4 bases and J 0 bases, with 19 bases left between them. The CDR3 protein is CASSESGSSLATNEKLFF. For the CDR3, the DNA is TGCGCCAGCAGCGAGAGCGGCAGTAGCTTAGCAACTAATGAAAAACTGTTTTTT.